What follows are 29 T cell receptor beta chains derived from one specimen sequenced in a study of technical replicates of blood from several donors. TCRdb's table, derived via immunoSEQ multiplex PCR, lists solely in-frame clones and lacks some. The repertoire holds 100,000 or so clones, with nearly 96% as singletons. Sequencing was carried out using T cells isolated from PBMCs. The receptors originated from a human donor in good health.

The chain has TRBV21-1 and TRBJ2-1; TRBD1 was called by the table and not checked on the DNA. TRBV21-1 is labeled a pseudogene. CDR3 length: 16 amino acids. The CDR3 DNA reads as TGTGCCAGCAGCGGTTTTGCGGGACAGGGTTACAATGAGCAGTTCTTC. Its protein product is CASSGFAGQGYNEQFF.

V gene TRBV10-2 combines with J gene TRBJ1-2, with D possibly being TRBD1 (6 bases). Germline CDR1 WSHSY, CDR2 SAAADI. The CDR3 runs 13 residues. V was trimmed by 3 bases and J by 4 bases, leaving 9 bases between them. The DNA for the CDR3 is TGCGCCAGCAGTGATGGACAGACCTATGGCTACACCTTC. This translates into CASSDGQTYGYTF.

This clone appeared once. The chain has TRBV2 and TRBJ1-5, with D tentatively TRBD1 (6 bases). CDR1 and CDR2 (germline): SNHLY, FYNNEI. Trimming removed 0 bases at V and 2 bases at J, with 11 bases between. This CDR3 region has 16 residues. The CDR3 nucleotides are TGTGCCAGCAGTGAAGCGGGGGGGGCAGGCAATCAGCCCCAGCATTTT. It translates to CASSEAGGAGNQPQHF.

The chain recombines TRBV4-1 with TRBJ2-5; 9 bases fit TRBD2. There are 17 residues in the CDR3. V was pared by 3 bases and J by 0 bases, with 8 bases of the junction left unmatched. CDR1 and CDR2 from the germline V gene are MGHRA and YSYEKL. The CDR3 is CASSHEGLAGYQETQYF. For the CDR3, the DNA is TGCGCCAGCAGCCACGAAGGTCTAGCGGGGTACCAAGAGACCCAGTACTTC.

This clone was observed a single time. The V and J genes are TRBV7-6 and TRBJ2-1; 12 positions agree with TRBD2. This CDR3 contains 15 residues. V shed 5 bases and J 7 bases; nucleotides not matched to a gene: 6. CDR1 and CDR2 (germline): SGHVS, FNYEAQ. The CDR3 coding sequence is TGTGCCAGCAGCGCCAGACTAGCGGGGGCAAATGAGCAGTTCTTC. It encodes CASSARLAGANEQFF.

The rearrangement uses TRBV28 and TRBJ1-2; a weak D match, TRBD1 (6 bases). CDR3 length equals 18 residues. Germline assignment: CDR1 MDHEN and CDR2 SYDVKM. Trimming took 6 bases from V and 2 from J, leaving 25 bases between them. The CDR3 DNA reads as TGTGCCAGCAGCGGGGGGGCAGTTGGCGGATACCAGAACTATGGCTACACCTTC. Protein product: CASSGGAVGGYQNYGYTF.

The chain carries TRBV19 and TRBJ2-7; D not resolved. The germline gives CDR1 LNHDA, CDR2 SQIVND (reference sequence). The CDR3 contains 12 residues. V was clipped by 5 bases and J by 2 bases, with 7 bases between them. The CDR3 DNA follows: TGTGCCAGTAGTGGGCTACCCTACGAGCAGTACTTC. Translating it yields CASSGLPYEQYF.

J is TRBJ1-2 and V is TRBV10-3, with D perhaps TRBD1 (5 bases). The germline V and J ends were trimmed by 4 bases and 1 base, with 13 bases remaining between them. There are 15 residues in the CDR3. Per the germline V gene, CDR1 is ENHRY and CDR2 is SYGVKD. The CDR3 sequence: CAISAIGGGNYGYTF. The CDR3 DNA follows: TGTGCCATCAGTGCTATCGGGGGGGGTAACTATGGCTACACCTTC.

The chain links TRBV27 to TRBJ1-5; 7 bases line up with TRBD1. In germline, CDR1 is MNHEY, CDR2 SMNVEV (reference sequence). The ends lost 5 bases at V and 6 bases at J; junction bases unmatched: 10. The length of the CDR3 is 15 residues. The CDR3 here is CASSPNGQAGQPQHF. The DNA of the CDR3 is TGTGCCAGCAGTCCGAACGGACAGGCTGGTCAGCCCCAGCATTTT.

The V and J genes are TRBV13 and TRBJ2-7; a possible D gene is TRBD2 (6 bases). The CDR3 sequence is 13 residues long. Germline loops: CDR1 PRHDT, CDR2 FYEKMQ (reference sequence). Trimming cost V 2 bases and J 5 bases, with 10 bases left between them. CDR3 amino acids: CASSLRAGNEQYF. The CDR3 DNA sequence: TGTGCCAGCAGCTTAAGGGCGGGGAACGAGCAGTACTTC.

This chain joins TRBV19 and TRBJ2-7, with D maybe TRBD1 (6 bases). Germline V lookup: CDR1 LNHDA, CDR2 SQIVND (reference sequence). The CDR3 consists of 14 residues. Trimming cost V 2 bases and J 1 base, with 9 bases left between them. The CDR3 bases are TGTGCCAGTAGTATAAGAGGACAGTCCTACGAGCAGTACTTC. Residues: CASSIRGQSYEQYF.

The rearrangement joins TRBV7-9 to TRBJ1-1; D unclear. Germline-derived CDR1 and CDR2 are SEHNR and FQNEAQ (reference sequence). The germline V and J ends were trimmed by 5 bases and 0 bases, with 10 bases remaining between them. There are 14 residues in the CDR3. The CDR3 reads CASSPAAVNTEAFF. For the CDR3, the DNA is TGTGCCAGCAGCCCAGCGGCAGTGAACACTGAAGCTTTCTTT.

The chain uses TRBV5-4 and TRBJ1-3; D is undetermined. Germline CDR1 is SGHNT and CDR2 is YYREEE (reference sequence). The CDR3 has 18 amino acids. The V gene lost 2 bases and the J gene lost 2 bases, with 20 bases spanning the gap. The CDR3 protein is CASSFIAEGHSPGNTIYF. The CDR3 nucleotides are TGTGCCAGCAGCTTCATCGCGGAGGGCCACTCCCCTGGAAACACCATATATTTT.

The CDR3 DNA sequence: TGTGCCTGGTCAGGGAATTTTGTCTACACCTTC. This codes for CAWSGNFVYTF. J is TRBJ1-2 and V is TRBV30; possible D gene TRBD1, 5 bases. The CDR3 runs 11 residues. V lost 5 bases and J lost 10, with 14 bases in between. Germline assignment: CDR1 GTSNPN and CDR2 SVGIG (reference sequence).

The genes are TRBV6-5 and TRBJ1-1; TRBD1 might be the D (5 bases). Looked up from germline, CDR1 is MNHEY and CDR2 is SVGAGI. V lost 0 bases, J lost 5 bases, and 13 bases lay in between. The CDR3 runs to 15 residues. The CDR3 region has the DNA TGTGCCAGCAGTTACTCACCGGGGGTCCCAACTGAAGCTTTCTTT. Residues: CASSYSPGVPTEAFF.

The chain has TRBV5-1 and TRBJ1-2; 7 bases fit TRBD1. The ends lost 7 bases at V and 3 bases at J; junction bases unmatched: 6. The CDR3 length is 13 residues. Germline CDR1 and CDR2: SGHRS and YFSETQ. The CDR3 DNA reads TGCGCCAGCCGTAGTGGACAGGACTATGGCTACACCTTC. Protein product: CASRSGQDYGYTF. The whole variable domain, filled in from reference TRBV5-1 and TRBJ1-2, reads KAGVTQTPRYLIKTRGQQVTLSCSPISGHRSVSWYQQTPGQGLQFLFEYFSETQRNKGNFPGRFSGRQFSNSRSEMNVSTLELGDSALYLCASRSGQDYGYTFGSGTRLTVV.

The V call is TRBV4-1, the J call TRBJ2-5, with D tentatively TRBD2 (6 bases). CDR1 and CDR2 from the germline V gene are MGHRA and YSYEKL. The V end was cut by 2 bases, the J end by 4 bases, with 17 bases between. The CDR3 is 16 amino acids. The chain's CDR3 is CASSQHGREFGETQYF. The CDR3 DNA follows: TGCGCCAGCAGCCAACACGGCCGGGAGTTCGGAGAGACCCAGTACTTC.

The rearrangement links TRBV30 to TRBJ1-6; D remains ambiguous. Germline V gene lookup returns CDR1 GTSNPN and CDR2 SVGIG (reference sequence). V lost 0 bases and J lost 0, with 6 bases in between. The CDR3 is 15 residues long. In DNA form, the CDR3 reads TGTGCCTGGAGTGTTCCGGTCTCCTATAATTCACCCCTCCACTTT. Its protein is CAWSVPVSYNSPLHF.

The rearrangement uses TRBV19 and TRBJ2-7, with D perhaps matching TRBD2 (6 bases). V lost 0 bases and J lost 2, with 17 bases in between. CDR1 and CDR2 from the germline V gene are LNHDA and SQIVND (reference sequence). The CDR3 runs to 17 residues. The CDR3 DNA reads TGTGCCAGTAGTATAGATGGGGCGGGGACTTCAGCCTACGAGCAGTACTTC. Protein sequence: CASSIDGAGTSAYEQYF. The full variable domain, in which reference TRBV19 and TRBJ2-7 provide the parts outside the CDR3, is DGGITQSPKYLFRKEGQNVTLSCEQNLNHDAMYWYRQDPGQGLRLIYYSQIVNDFQKGDIAEGYSVSREKKESFPLTVTSAQKNPTAFYLCASSIDGAGTSAYEQYFGPGTRLTVT.

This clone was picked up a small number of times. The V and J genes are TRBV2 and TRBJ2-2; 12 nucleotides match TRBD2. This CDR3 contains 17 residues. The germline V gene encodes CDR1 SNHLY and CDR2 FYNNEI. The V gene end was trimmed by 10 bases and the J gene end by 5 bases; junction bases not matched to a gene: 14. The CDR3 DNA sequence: TGTGCCACCCCGATGAAGACTAGCGGGAGTTGGACCGGGGAGCTGTTTTTT. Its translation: CATPMKTSGSWTGELFF.

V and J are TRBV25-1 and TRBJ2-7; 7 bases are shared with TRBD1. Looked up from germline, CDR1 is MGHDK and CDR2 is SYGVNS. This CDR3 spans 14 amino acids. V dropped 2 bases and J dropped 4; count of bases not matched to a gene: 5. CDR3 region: CASSEDRASYEQYF. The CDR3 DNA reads TGTGCCAGCAGTGAAGACAGGGCAAGTTACGAGCAGTACTTC.

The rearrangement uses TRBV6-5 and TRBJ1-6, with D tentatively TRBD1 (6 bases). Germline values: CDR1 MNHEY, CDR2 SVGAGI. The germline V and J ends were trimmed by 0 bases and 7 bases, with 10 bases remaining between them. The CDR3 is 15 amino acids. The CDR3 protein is CASSYSIQGNSPLHF. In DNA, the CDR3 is TGTGCCAGCAGTTACTCGATACAGGGCAATTCACCCCTCCACTTT.

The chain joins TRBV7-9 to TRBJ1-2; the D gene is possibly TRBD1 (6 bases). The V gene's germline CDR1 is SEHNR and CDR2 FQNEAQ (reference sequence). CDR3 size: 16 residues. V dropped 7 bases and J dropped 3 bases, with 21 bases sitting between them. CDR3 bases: TGTGCCAGCACTCCGATAGTCGGACAGAATTACTATGGCTACACCTTC. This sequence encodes CASTPIVGQNYYGYTF.

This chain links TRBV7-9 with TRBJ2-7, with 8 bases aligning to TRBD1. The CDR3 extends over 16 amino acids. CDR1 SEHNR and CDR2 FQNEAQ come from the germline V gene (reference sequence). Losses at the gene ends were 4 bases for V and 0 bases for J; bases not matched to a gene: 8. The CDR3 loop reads CASSSSPTGDSYEQYF. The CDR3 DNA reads TGTGCCAGCAGCTCCTCGCCGACAGGGGACTCCTACGAGCAGTACTTC.

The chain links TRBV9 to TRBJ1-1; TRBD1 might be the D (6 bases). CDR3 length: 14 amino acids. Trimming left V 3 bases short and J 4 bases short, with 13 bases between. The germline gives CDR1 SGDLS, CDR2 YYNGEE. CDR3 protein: CASSARGGATEAFF. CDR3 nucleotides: TGTGCCAGCAGCGCACGGGGGGGCGCCACTGAAGCTTTCTTT. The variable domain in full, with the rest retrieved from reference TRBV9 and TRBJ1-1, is DSGVTQTPKHLITATGQRVTLRCSPRSGDLSVYWYQQSLDQGLQFLIQYYNGEERAKGNILERFSAQQFPDLHSELNLSSLELGDSALYFCASSARGGATEAFFGQGTRLTVV.

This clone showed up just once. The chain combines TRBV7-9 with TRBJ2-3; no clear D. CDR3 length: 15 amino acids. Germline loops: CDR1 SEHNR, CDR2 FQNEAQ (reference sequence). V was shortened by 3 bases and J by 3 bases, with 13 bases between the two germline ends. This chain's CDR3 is CASSLGSLTTDTQYF. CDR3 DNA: TGTGCCAGCAGCTTGGGTAGCTTAACGACAGATACGCAGTATTTT.

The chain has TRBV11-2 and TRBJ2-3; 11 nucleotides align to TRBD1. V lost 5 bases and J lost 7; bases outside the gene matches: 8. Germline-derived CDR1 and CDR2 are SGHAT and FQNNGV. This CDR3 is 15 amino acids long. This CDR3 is CASSATGTGGYTQYF. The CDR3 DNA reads TGTGCCAGCAGCGCAACCGGGACAGGGGGGTATACGCAGTATTTT. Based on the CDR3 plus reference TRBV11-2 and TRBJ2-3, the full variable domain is EAGVAQSPRYKIIEKRQSVAFWCNPISGHATLYWYQQILGQGPKLLIQFQNNGVVDDSQLPKDRFSAERLKGVDSTLKIQPAKLEDSAVYLCASSATGTGGYTQYFGPGTRLTVL.

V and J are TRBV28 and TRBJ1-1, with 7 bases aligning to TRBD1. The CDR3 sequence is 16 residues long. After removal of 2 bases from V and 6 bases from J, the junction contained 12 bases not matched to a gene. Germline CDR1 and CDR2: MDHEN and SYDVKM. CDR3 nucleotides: TGTGCCAGCAGTTTAACCCCCCGTTTAACAGGGGCTGAAGCTTTCTTT. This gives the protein CASSLTPRLTGAEAFF.

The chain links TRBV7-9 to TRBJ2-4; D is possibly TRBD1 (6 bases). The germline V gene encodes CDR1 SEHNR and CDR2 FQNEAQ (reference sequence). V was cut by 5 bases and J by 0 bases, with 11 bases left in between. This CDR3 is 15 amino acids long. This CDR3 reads CASSAGQIAKNIQYF. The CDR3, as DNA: TGTGCCAGCAGCGCAGGACAGATAGCCAAAAACATTCAGTACTTC.